This entry lists 6 T cell receptor beta chains sequenced from one sample in a study of read filtering for tumor transcriptome and immune sequencing. Molecular barcoded adaptors covering alpha/delta and beta/gamma chains were used on 400 ng RNA. TCRdb processed the reads anew with MiXCR; each CDR3 protein has one entry. The sample records some 39,000 distinct CDR3 sequences, approximately 14% being singletons. The sequenced sample was a population of CD138-negative cells sorted from bone marrow. Receptors originate from a donor aged 40 or over with multiple myeloma.

This clonotype was counted ten times or more. This rearrangement joins TRBV6-5 to TRBJ1-1; the match to TRBD1 covers 7 bases. V shed 5 bases and J 0 bases; nucleotides not matched to a gene: 15. CDR1 and CDR2 (germline): MNHEY, SVGAGI. The CDR3 contains 18 residues. The CDR3 DNA reads TGTGCCAGCAGTCCCTCCTGGGACAGCCAGAGGGTGAACACTGAAGCTTTCTTT. Translating gives CASSPSWDSQRVNTEAFF.

For this clonotype: A much larger clone differs from this one at a single base, so this may be a read error. The chain links TRBV12-2 to TRBJ2-7. TRBV12-2 is annotated as a pseudogene. CDR3 length equals 15 residues. The CDR3 nucleotides are TGTGCAAGTCGCTTAGGCTTACGGGGCTCCTACGAGCAGTACTTC. Amino acid sequence: CASRLGLRGSYEQYF.

In its sample, this clonotype was seen many times. This rearrangement joins TRBV5-1 to TRBJ2-3, with D perhaps matching TRBD1 or TRBD2 (7 bases each). CDR3 length equals 16 residues. CDR1 SGHRS and CDR2 YFSETQ come from the germline V gene. Trimming removed 3 bases from V and 0 bases from J, with 14 bases in between. CDR3 in DNA: TGCGCCAGCAGCTGGAGACAGGGAGGGAGCACAGATACGCAGTATTTT. Its protein is CASSWRQGGSTDTQYF.

There are many counts of this clonotype. This chain joins TRBV7-6 and TRBJ1-1; no clear D. The CDR3 contains 13 residues. Germline CDR1 SGHVS, CDR2 FNYEAQ. V was shortened by 5 bases and J by 1 base, with 8 bases between the two germline ends. CDR3 sequence (DNA): TGTGCCAGCAGCCCCCGAGAGAACACTGAAGCTTTCTTT. It translates to CASSPRENTEAFF.

This clonotype was found many times. CDR3 amino acids: CASSPRDRREQYF. As DNA, the CDR3 is TGTGCCAGCAGCCCACGGGACAGGCGGGAGCAGTACTTC. The chain links TRBV28 to TRBJ2-7; 8 bases match TRBD1. Germline V lookup: CDR1 MDHEN, CDR2 SYDVKM. V gave up 6 bases and J gave up 7 bases; unmatched junction bases: 8. The length of the CDR3 is 13 residues.

This clonotype was recorded many times. The chain carries TRBV5-1 and TRBJ1-1, with D maybe TRBD1 (6 bases). Deletions cut 0 bases from V and 4 bases from J, with 10 bases between. The CDR3 length is 14 residues. In germline, CDR1 is SGHRS, CDR2 YFSETQ. The CDR3 spells CASSLEQGVTEAFF. The CDR3 nucleotides are TGCGCCAGCAGCTTGGAACAGGGAGTCACTGAAGCTTTCTTT.